One and the same sample provided the 26 T cell receptor beta chains below, sequenced in a study of Tregs in tolerant kidney transplant recipients. TCRdb keeps only in-frame clones here, not all; method: immunoSEQ multiplex PCR. The sample has approximately 260,000 clones; about 86% are singletons. The specimen was CD4+ T cells from blood. These receptors originate from a human donor in good health.

This chain joins TRBV5-1 and TRBJ2-5; no clear D gene. V was trimmed by 3 bases and J by 2 bases, leaving 11 bases between them. The CDR3 loop spans 14 amino acids. Germline CDR1 is SGHRS and CDR2 is YFSETQ. The CDR3 sequence is CASSWTIVQETQYF. In DNA, the CDR3 is TGCGCCAGCAGCTGGACCATAGTACAAGAGACCCAGTACTTC.

The chain links TRBV5-1 to TRBJ2-2; 12 nucleotides match TRBD2. Trimming cost V 3 bases and J 3 bases; bases outside gene matches: 9. The CDR3 has 18 amino acids. Germline V lookup: CDR1 SGHRS, CDR2 YFSETQ. Written as DNA, the CDR3 is TGCGCCAGCAGCTCTAACCGACTAGCGGGAGATCACACCGGGGAGCTGTTTTTT. The encoded protein is CASSSNRLAGDHTGELFF.

The chain carries TRBV30 and TRBJ1-4; 9 bases match TRBD1. The CDR3 runs 15 residues. V was clipped by 2 bases and J by 8 bases; unmatched bases: 9. Germline V lookup: CDR1 GTSNPN, CDR2 SVGIG (reference sequence). The CDR3: CAWSRPTGGREKLFF. Here the CDR3 DNA reads TGTGCCTGGAGTCGCCCAACAGGGGGCAGGGAAAAACTGTTTTTT. Filled out from reference TRBV30 and TRBJ1-4, the complete variable domain reads SQTIHQWPATLVQPVGSPLSLECTVEGTSNPNLYWYRQAAGRGLQLLFYSVGIGQISSEVPQNLSASRPQDRQFILSSKKLLLSDSGFYLCAWSRPTGGREKLFFGSGTQLSVL.

The rearrangement uses TRBV30 and TRBJ1-4; D uncertain. The CDR3 sequence is 13 residues long. CDR1 is GTSNPN, CDR2 SVGIG, per germline (reference sequence). V was trimmed by 0 bases and J by 4 bases, leaving 6 bases between them. CDR3 nucleotides: TGTGCCTGGAGTGTATTGATTAATGAAAAACTGTTTTTT. The encoded protein is CAWSVLINEKLFF.

CDR3 in amino acids: CASSRTGPSYEQYF. CDR3 DNA sequence: TGTGCCAGCAGCCGGACAGGGCCCTCCTACGAGCAGTACTTC. The chain carries TRBV7-2 and TRBJ2-7; TRBD1 agrees at 8 bases. Germline assignment: CDR1 SGHTA and CDR2 FQGNSA. The length of the CDR3 is 14 residues. Germline trimming cut 5 bases from V and 0 bases from J; bases unmatched to any gene: 3.

Here the CDR3 reads CASSRGPETQYF. DNA of the CDR3: TGTGCCAGCTCACGAGGTCCGGAGACCCAGTACTTC. The chain joins TRBV18 to TRBJ2-5, with unresolved D. Germline CDR1 reads KGHSH; CDR2 reads LQKENI. Trimming removed 4 bases from V and 5 bases from J, with 8 bases in between. The CDR3 runs to 12 residues.

The chain recombines TRBV18 with TRBJ1-1; TRBD1 matches at 11 bases. V shed 6 bases, J shed 4 bases, and the junction held 1 base outside the gene matches. The germline V gene encodes CDR1 KGHSH and CDR2 LQKENI. CDR3 length equals 13 residues. The CDR3 region has the DNA TGTGCCAGCTCGGGGACAGGGGGCACTGAAGCTTTCTTT. Protein product: CASSGTGGTEAFF. The variable domain in full, with the rest retrieved from reference TRBV18 and TRBJ1-1, is NAGVMQNPRHLVRRRGQEARLRCSPMKGHSHVYWYRQLPEEGLKFMVYLQKENIIDESGMPKERFSAEFPKEGPSILRIQQVVRGDSAAYFCASSGTGGTEAFFGQGTRLTVV.

This clone came up a few times. The rearrangement uses TRBV4-2 and TRBJ1-6; a weak D match, TRBD1 (6 bases). Germline CDR1 reads LGHNA; CDR2 reads YNFKEQ. The CDR3 covers 16 residues. V shed 2 bases and J shed 6 bases, with 14 bases lying between them. The CDR3 coding sequence is TGTGCCAGCAGCCAATCCCCTAGGGGGACTAATTCACCCCTCCACTTT. Translated, it gives CASSQSPRGTNSPLHF.

V and J are TRBV11-2 and TRBJ1-5; D perhaps matches TRBD1 (6 bases). The germline V gene has CDR1 SGHAT and CDR2 FQNNGV. The germline V and J ends were trimmed by 6 bases and 4 bases, with 10 bases remaining between them. The CDR3 runs 13 residues. Here the CDR3 reads CASRGGENQPQHF. CDR3 nucleotides: TGTGCCAGCAGGGGGGGCGAGAATCAGCCCCAGCATTTT.

This clone was recorded only once. Since the CDR3 does not end with the conserved phenylalanine or tryptophan, this likely comes from a read error. Written as DNA, the CDR3 is TGTGCCAGCAGCCCAGGGGGCCCGCCGACCGGGGAGCTGTTTTGT. It translates to CASSPGGPPTGELFC. The chain employs TRBV7-9 and TRBJ2-2; 8 bases match TRBD1. J lost 5 bases, V lost 5 bases, and 7 bases had no gene match. Per germline, CDR1 SEHNR and CDR2 FQNEAQ (reference sequence). The length of the CDR3 is 15 residues.

The chain is built from TRBV19 and TRBJ1-5, with no clear D. Trimming took 6 bases from V and 1 from J, leaving 16 bases between them. This CDR3 is built from 16 residues. CDR1 and CDR2 from the germline V gene are LNHDA and SQIVND (reference sequence). DNA of the CDR3: TGTGCCAGTAGGCAACAGAACCGTGGGAGCAATCAGCCCCAGCATTTT. Residues: CASRQQNRGSNQPQHF.

This chain connects TRBV6-1 to TRBJ1-5; TRBD1 matches 8 bases. Germline V lookup: CDR1 MNHNS, CDR2 SASEGT. This CDR3 has 15 residues. V trimming: 4 bases; J trimming: 6 bases; junction bases outside the gene matches: 8. CDR3 loop: CASSAWTGNSQPQHF. CDR3 coding DNA: TGTGCCAGCAGTGCCTGGACAGGGAATTCTCAGCCCCAGCATTTT.

The chain combines TRBV5-4 with TRBJ2-5, with D possibly matching TRBD2 (6 bases). Germline CDR1 reads SGHNT; CDR2 reads YYREEE (reference sequence). This CDR3 has 14 amino acids. V shed 0 bases and J shed 4 bases, with 10 bases lying between them. In nucleotides, the CDR3 is TGTGCCAGCAGCTTGGCCAAGGGAGGAGAGACCCAGTACTTC. Amino acids: CASSLAKGGETQYF. Drawing the rest from reference TRBV5-4 and TRBJ2-5, the complete variable domain is ETGVTQSPTHLIKTRGQQVTLRCSSQSGHNTVSWYQQALGQGPQFIFQYYREEENGRGNFPPRFSGLQFPNYSSELNVNALELDDSALYLCASSLAKGGETQYFGPGTRLLVL.

The chain uses TRBV15 and TRBJ1-5, with D hard to call. Germline CDR1 and CDR2: LNHNV and YYDKDF (reference sequence). The CDR3 length is 14 residues. The germline V and J ends were trimmed by 2 bases and 2 bases, with 7 bases remaining between them. The CDR3 spells CATSRSAGNQPQHF. CDR3 bases: TGTGCCACCAGCAGATCCGCCGGCAATCAGCCCCAGCATTTT.

The chain has TRBV5-1 and TRBJ2-2; maybe TRBD2 (5 bases). The CDR3 totals 15 residues. Germline V gene data show CDR1 as SGHRS and CDR2 as YFSETQ. Trimming stripped 1 base from V and 6 bases from J, with 13 bases between. CDR3 amino acids: CASSLSTTAAGELFF. DNA for the CDR3: TGCGCCAGCAGCTTGTCGACTACAGCGGCCGGGGAGCTGTTTTTT.

The genes are TRBV5-1 and TRBJ2-1, with 13 positions matching TRBD2. V was clipped by 1 base and J by 2 bases; unmatched bases: 6. Germline assignment: CDR1 SGHRS and CDR2 YFSETQ. This CDR3 is built from 18 residues. This chain's CDR3 is CASSLRTSGGVTYNEQFF. CDR3 DNA sequence: TGCGCCAGCAGCTTGAGGACTAGCGGGGGAGTGACCTACAATGAGCAGTTCTTC.

The chain employs TRBV13 and TRBJ2-3; TRBD1 matches at 7 bases. Losses at the gene ends were 4 bases for V and 2 bases for J; bases not matched to a gene: 15. The CDR3 runs to 18 residues. Germline CDR1 and CDR2: PRHDT and FYEKMQ (reference sequence). The CDR3 region is CASSYVTGAGSATDTQYF. The DNA for the CDR3 is TGTGCCAGCAGCTACGTTACAGGGGCTGGATCAGCCACAGATACGCAGTATTTT.

This chain links TRBV20-1 with TRBJ2-3; no reliable D call. Germline assignment: CDR1 DFQATT and CDR2 SNEGSKA (reference sequence). V lost 7 bases and J 9 bases, leaving 11 bases between the germline ends. The CDR3 runs to 10 residues. For the CDR3, the DNA is TGCAGTGGCGGCAGTGGAACGCAGTATTTT. Residues: CSGGSGTQYF.

The chain has TRBV5-1 and TRBJ2-1; TRBD1 might be the D (5 bases). Germline V lookup: CDR1 SGHRS, CDR2 YFSETQ. The CDR3 consists of 15 residues. Trimming cost V 1 base and J 8 bases, with 16 bases left between them. The CDR3 DNA sequence: TGCGCCAGCAGCTTGATGGTCCAGGGTTCGGATGAGCAGTTCTTC. Protein product: CASSLMVQGSDEQFF.

J is TRBJ1-2 and V is TRBV4-1, with TRBD1 matching 7 bases. The CDR3 has 14 residues. Trimming took 3 bases from V and 4 from J; bases not matched to a gene: 5. The germline V gene encodes CDR1 MGHRA and CDR2 YSYEKL. The CDR3 nucleotides are TGCGCCAGCAGCCACCCAGGGGGAAGCTATGGCTACACCTTC. Translated: CASSHPGGSYGYTF.

The CDR3 DNA sequence: TGCAGCGTCTTTTCCACTGAAGCTTTCTTT. Its protein product is CSVFSTEAFF. The chain is built from TRBV29-1 and TRBJ1-1; no definite D call. The germline CDR1 and CDR2 sequences are SQVTM and ANQGSEA. Trimming cost V 6 bases and J 4 bases, with 6 bases left between them. This CDR3 has 10 residues.

The rearrangement links TRBV19 to TRBJ2-3, with 9 bases fitting TRBD2. The CDR3 runs 14 residues. Germline loops: CDR1 LNHDA, CDR2 SQIVND (reference sequence). Trimming cost V 6 bases and J 2 bases; bases outside gene matches: 3. This chain's CDR3 is CASSSSGTTDTQYF. The CDR3 nucleotides read TGTGCCAGTAGCTCTAGCGGGACCACAGATACGCAGTATTTT.

V usage is TRBV11-2 and J usage is TRBJ2-2; 8 nucleotides agree with TRBD2. CDR1 and CDR2 from the germline V gene are SGHAT and FQNNGV. CDR3 size: 15 residues. V lost 3 bases and J lost 6; bases outside the gene matches: 6. CDR3 amino acids: CASSFAAGVAGELFF. The CDR3 DNA follows: TGTGCCAGCAGCTTTGCAGCGGGAGTCGCCGGGGAGCTGTTTTTT.

V usage is TRBV19 and J usage is TRBJ1-5; 9 bases line up with TRBD1. From germline, CDR1 is LNHDA and CDR2 SQIVND (reference sequence). Losses at the gene ends were 4 bases for V and 7 bases for J; bases not matched to a gene: 5. The CDR3 extends over 14 amino acids. The CDR3 nucleotides are TGTGCCAGTAGTAGGACAACAGGGGGCCAGCCCCAGCATTTT. As protein: CASSRTTGGQPQHF.

A single count supports this clone. V usage is TRBV7-6 and J usage is TRBJ2-3, with 15 positions matching TRBD2. From germline, CDR1 is SGHVS and CDR2 FNYEAQ. This CDR3 region has 22 residues. V shed 0 bases, J shed 6 bases, and the junction held 19 bases outside the gene matches. The CDR3 DNA sequence: TGTGCCAGCAGCTTAGCCCCGCTGACAGGGGGCAGGACTAGCGGGGGGGCGGATACGCAGTATTTT. This gives the protein CASSLAPLTGGRTSGGADTQYF.

The chain joins TRBV27 to TRBJ2-5; 14 bases fit TRBD2. The tail of the sequence fits TRBJ2-7 better, so the J call may be wrong. The CDR3 covers 16 residues. Germline lookup yields CDR1 MNHEY and CDR2 SMNVEV (reference sequence). CDR3 DNA sequence: TGTGCCAGCAGTTTCGGGACTAGCGGGAGATTGCACGAGCAGTACTTC. Translating gives CASSFGTSGRLHEQYF.